The next 5 T cell receptor beta chains were all read from a single sample in a study of shared clonotypes between healthy human individuals. CD45RO-negative, CCR7-positively selected cells formed the naive CD8 fraction, excluding terminally differentiated effector memory CD45RA+ cells. Here immunoSEQ multiplex PCR was the method, and the copy in TCRdb shows in-frame clones only, minus some. The sample lists 700,000 to 950,000 clones; about 96% were seen once. Sequencing used naive CD8+ T cells sorted from blood. The receptors shown here come from a man younger than 45 in good health.

The genes are TRBV28 and TRBJ2-3; 8 nucleotides align to TRBD1. This CDR3 is built from 16 residues. Germline V gene lookup returns CDR1 MDHEN and CDR2 SYDVKM. V was pared by 3 bases and J by 6 bases, with 11 bases of the junction left unmatched. The CDR3 DNA reads as TGTGCCAGCAGTTTCCCAGGGGGCCCCACTCAGGATACGCAGTATTTT. As protein: CASSFPGGPTQDTQYF.

The chain links TRBV7-9 to TRBJ2-7; D perhaps matches TRBD2 (6 bases). The CDR3 consists of 14 residues. Deletions cut 4 bases from V and 0 bases from J, with 10 bases between. Germline V CDR1 and CDR2: SEHNR, FQNEAQ (reference sequence). CDR3 amino acids: CASSWDFSSYEQYF. The CDR3 DNA sequence: TGTGCCAGCAGCTGGGACTTTAGCTCCTACGAGCAGTACTTC.

CDR3 bases: TGTGCCAGTAGCCAAGCGGGAGCAATCCTAGCCAAAAACATTCAGTACTTC. Translating it yields CASSQAGAILAKNIQYF. The chain is built from TRBV19 and TRBJ2-4; 8 bases line up with TRBD2. CDR3 length: 17 residues. The V gene's germline CDR1 is LNHDA and CDR2 SQIVND (reference sequence). J was trimmed by 0 bases and V by 6 bases; bases with no gene match: 10.

The chain has TRBV15 and TRBJ2-7; 7 nucleotides agree with TRBD1. With V trimmed by 1 base and J by 4 bases, 13 bases remained unmatched. CDR1 and CDR2 (germline): LNHNV, YYDKDF (reference sequence). The CDR3 is 17 residues long. CDR3 amino acids: CATSRGRTGRTVYEQYF. CDR3 coding DNA: TGTGCCACCAGCAGAGGCCGGACAGGACGGACGGTATACGAGCAGTACTTC.

The rearrangement uses TRBV11-1 and TRBJ2-2, with TRBD2 identical over 10 bases. Trimming at V came to 5 bases and at J to 0 bases, leaving 12 bases not matched to a gene. There are 19 residues in the CDR3. The V gene's germline CDR1 is SGHAT and CDR2 FQDESV (reference sequence). CDR3 sequence: CASSPTSGSPRSNTGELFF. The CDR3 bases are TGTGCCAGCAGCCCGACTAGCGGGTCACCCAGATCGAACACCGGGGAGCTGTTTTTT.